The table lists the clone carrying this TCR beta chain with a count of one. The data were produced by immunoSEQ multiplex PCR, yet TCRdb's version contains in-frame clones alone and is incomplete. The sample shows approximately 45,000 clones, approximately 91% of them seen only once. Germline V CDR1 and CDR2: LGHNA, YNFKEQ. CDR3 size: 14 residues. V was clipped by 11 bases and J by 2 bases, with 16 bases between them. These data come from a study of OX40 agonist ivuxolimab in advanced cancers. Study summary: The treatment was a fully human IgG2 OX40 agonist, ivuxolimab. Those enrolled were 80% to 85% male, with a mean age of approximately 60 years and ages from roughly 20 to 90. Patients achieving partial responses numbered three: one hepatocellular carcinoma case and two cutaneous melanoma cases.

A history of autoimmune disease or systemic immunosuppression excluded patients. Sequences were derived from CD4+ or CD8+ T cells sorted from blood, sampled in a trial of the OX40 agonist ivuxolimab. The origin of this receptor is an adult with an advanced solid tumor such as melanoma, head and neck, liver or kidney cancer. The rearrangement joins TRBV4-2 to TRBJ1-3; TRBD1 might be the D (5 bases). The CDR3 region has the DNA TGTGCCCCGCGGGGGGGGAATGCTGGAAACACCATATATTTT. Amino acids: CAPRGGNAGNTIYF.